The entry below describes one TCR beta chain. These data belong to a study of cytomegalovirus exposure and HLA in healthy donors. CDR1 and CDR2 (germline): SQVTM, ANQGSEA. With V trimmed by 7 bases and J by 1 base, 2 bases remained unmatched. The CDR3 extends over 12 amino acids. The PCR ran on 60 Vbeta and 13 Jbeta primers. The data were produced by immunoSEQ multiplex PCR, yet TCRdb's version contains in-frame clones alone and is incomplete. Of roughly 180,000 clones in the sample, roughly 80% were seen once. The V gene is TRBV29-1, the J gene TRBJ2-7, with 9 nucleotides matching TRBD1. Material for sequencing was PBMCs. The sequence was collected from a male donor in good health and CMV-seronegative. CDR3 in amino acids: CSGGQGSYEQYF. For the CDR3, the DNA is TGCAGCGGGGGACAGGGTTCCTACGAGCAGTACTTC.